Sequencing of this TCR beta chain was carried out in a study of OX40 agonist ivuxolimab in advanced cancers. About the study: Dose-escalation patients suffered from hepatocellular carcinoma, melanoma, renal cell or head and neck cancer. Study findings and constraints: CD4+ T cells averaged fewer expanded clones than CD8+ T cells.

CDR1 is MGHDK and CDR2 is SYGVNS in the germline V gene. The V gene lost 3 bases and the J gene lost 12 bases, with 12 bases spanning the gap. The CDR3 sequence is 13 residues long. Profiling relied on immunoSEQ multiplex PCR, and the TCRdb table lists in-frame clones only, not all of them. This sample yields 60,000 or so clones, of which less than 85% are seen a single time; roughly 0.47% belongs to the top ten. On this clone: Its antigen is still unknown.

This sample comprised CD4+ or CD8+ T cells sorted from blood, obtained in a trial of the OX40 agonist ivuxolimab. The clonotype was recovered from an adult with an advanced solid tumor such as melanoma, head and neck, liver or kidney cancer. The V and J genes are TRBV25-1 and TRBJ1-6; D gene unclear. The CDR3 region has the DNA TGTGCCAGCAGTGAGCTGGGGTTTGGACCCCTCCACTTT. This codes for CASSELGFGPLHF. Using reference TRBV25-1 and TRBJ1-6 for the parts outside the CDR3, the full variable domain is EADIYQTPRYLVIGTGKKITLECSQTMGHDKMYWYQQDPGMELHLIHYSYGVNSTEKGDLSSESTVSRIRTEHFPLTLESARPSHTSQYLCASSELGFGPLHFGNGTRLTVT.